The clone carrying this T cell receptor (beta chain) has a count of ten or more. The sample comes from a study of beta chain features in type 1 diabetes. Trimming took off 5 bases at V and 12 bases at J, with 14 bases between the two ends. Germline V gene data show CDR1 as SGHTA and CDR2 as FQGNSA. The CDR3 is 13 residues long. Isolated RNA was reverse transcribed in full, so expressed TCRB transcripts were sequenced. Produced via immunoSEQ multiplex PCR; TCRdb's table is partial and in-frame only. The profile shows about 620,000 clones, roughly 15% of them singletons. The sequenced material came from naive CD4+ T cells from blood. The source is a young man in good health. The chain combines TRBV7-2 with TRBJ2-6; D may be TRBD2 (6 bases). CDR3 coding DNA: TGTGCCAGCAGCCTCCAACCCGGGGGCGTCCTGACTTTC. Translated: CASSLQPGGVLTF.